Sequencing of this T cell receptor (beta chain) was carried out in a study of metastatic and nonmetastatic thyroid tumors. Looking at the study overall: Patients with malignant and benign thyroid disease provided blood and tumor or nodule tissue, whose repertoires were compared.

This clone has at least ten counts. Its specificity is unknown. Germline CDR1 reads SGHAT; CDR2 reads FQNNGV. The CDR3 length is 15 residues. Trimming removed 5 bases at V and 2 bases at J, with 16 bases between. Each patient came to thyroid surgery without any prior treatment (of any kind). Overall study results and limits: Malignant thyroid tumors reportedly had TCR beta diversity that was significantly higher than in benign nodules, in blood and tumor.

Original methodology: In papillary thyroid cancer, a distant-metastasis classifier was built using CDR3 differences across clinicopathological groups. TCRdb re-processed the PCR reads through MiXCR. The V and J calls follow TCRdb's processing rather than the paper's. The data show 43,000 or so clones, with around 25% seen just once and about 3.5% held by the top ten. This chain joins TRBV11-2 and TRBJ2-7, with D perhaps being TRBD1 or TRBD2 (5 bases each). This sequence was found in a male donor with papillary thyroid cancer or a benign thyroid nodule (not recorded which). Some clones in this sample may be carry-over from other donors' samples. Material for sequencing was blood. The CDR3 sequence: CASSPSLGPPYEQYF. The CDR3 DNA reads TGTGCCAGCAGCCCCAGCCTGGGACCCCCCTACGAGCAGTACTTC.